Below are 16 T cell receptor beta chains sequenced from a single sample in a study of brain metastases from non-small cell lung cancer. Sequenced by immunoSEQ multiplex PCR; TCRdb stores in-frame clones only, minus some. The sample gives about 740 clones, about 81% of which show up once; about 9.3% is in the top ten. Sequencing was performed on primary lung tumor tissue. These receptors all come from a donor older than 35 with non-small cell lung cancer.

J is TRBJ2-3 and V is TRBV9; the match to TRBD2 covers 9 bases. Germline lookup yields CDR1 SGDLS and CDR2 YYNGEE. Trimming at V came to 3 bases and at J to 2 bases, leaving 7 bases not matched to a gene. The CDR3 consists of 16 residues. The CDR3 DNA sequence: TGTGCCAGCAGCGCCTTAGCGGGGGTGGACACAGATACGCAGTATTTT. Translated, it gives CASSALAGVDTDTQYF.

The chain carries TRBV19 and TRBJ2-5, with a possible D match to TRBD1 (5 bases). The length of the CDR3 is 14 residues. V lost 3 bases and J 5 bases, leaving 13 bases between the germline ends. Germline V lookup: CDR1 LNHDA, CDR2 SQIVND (reference sequence). The CDR3 loop reads CASSMSRARETQYF. CDR3 in DNA: TGTGCCAGTAGTATGTCCAGGGCGCGCGAGACCCAGTACTTC.

This chain connects TRBV30 to TRBJ2-3; D not resolved. This CDR3 is built from 13 residues. With 3 bases removed from V and 1 base from J, the gap between germline ends came to 8 bases. Germline lookup yields CDR1 GTSNPN and CDR2 SVGIG (reference sequence). CDR3 in DNA: TGTGCCTGGAGCCTCCTACGCACAGATACGCAGTATTTT. Its translation is CAWSLLRTDTQYF.

This clone was seen once. The chain recombines TRBV7-2 with TRBJ2-5; the D gene is possibly TRBD1 (6 bases). The V gene's germline CDR1 is SGHTA and CDR2 FQGNSA. CDR3 length: 15 amino acids. The ends were cut back, 3 bases at V and 5 bases at J, with 16 bases in the middle. The CDR3 reads CASSFFTGHGETQYF. In DNA form, the CDR3 reads TGTGCCAGCAGCTTTTTCACGGGACACGGGGAGACCCAGTACTTC.

The chain carries TRBV19 and TRBJ2-5; D is undetermined. In germline, CDR1 is LNHDA, CDR2 SQIVND (reference sequence). CDR3 length: 13 residues. The V gene lost 3 bases and the J gene lost 2 bases, with 7 bases spanning the gap. The chain's CDR3 is CASSIGTQETQYF. Written as DNA, the CDR3 is TGTGCCAGTAGTATTGGAACACAAGAGACCCAGTACTTC.

This clone was detected once. This chain uses TRBV19 with TRBJ1-3; no firm D call. V lost 8 bases and J lost 0, with 8 bases in between. The CDR3 covers 13 residues. Germline assignment: CDR1 LNHDA and CDR2 SQIVND (reference sequence). The CDR3 DNA reads TGTGCCAGTCGTAAGGACTCTGGAAACACCATATATTTT. This sequence encodes CASRKDSGNTIYF.

Remarks on this clone: Other DNA sequences in the same sample also yield this CDR3. The genes are TRBV11-3 and TRBJ2-3; D may be TRBD2 (6 bases). This CDR3 has 15 amino acids. V lost 1 base to trimming and J lost 5 bases, with 13 bases between them. CDR1 is SGHNT, CDR2 YENEEA, per germline. The CDR3 loop is CASSLVGGAKDTQYF. The CDR3, as DNA: TGTGCCAGCAGCTTAGTCGGAGGGGCCAAAGATACGCAGTATTTT.

This clone was observed a few times. The CDR3 nucleotides are TGTGCCAGCAGCCGGGGGGCGGAGACCCAGTACTTC. This encodes CASSRGAETQYF. The gene calls are TRBV9 and TRBJ2-5; D might be TRBD2 (7 bases). The CDR3 spans 12 residues. Deletions cut 4 bases from V and 5 bases from J, with 9 bases between. The V gene's germline CDR1 is SGDLS and CDR2 YYNGEE.

V usage is TRBV20-1 and J usage is TRBJ1-1; no clear D. Deletions cut 1 base from V and 7 bases from J, with 7 bases between. This CDR3 spans 11 amino acids. Germline V gene lookup returns CDR1 DFQATT and CDR2 SNEGSKA (reference sequence). CDR3 sequence reads: CSARVWGEAFF. The CDR3, as DNA: TGCAGTGCTAGAGTTTGGGGTGAAGCTTTCTTT.

This rearrangement joins TRBV4-2 to TRBJ1-2; TRBD1 matches 7 bases. The length of the CDR3 is 14 residues. With 4 bases clipped from V and 8 bases from J, the junction kept 10 bases outside the gene matches. CDR1 LGHNA and CDR2 YNFKEQ come from the germline V gene. The CDR3 region is CASSPYLGQDGYTF. CDR3 bases: TGTGCCAGCAGCCCCTACCTAGGACAGGACGGCTACACCTTC.

The chain is built from TRBV6-5 and TRBJ2-1; 10 bases are shared with TRBD2. V lost 6 bases to trimming and J lost 10 bases; unmatched junction nucleotides: 3. Germline V lookup: CDR1 MNHEY, CDR2 SVGAGI. This CDR3 region has 12 residues. This CDR3 reads CASRSGLAEQFF. The CDR3 DNA sequence: TGTGCCAGCAGATCGGGACTAGCGGAGCAGTTCTTC.

The rearrangement uses TRBV27 and TRBJ2-1, with 7 nucleotides matching TRBD1. This CDR3 region has 15 residues. V gave up 3 bases and J gave up 6 bases; unmatched junction bases: 8. CDR1 is MNHEY and CDR2 is SMNVEV in the germline V gene (reference sequence). CDR3 sequence (DNA): TGTGCCAGCAGTTTCGCAGGGGGTCGTATCAATGAGCAGTTCTTC. Translating gives CASSFAGGRINEQFF.

The chain employs TRBV29-1 and TRBJ1-1, with unresolved D. CDR3 size: 10 residues. V dropped 6 bases and J dropped 5 bases, with 7 bases sitting between them. CDR1 and CDR2 from the germline V gene are SQVTM and ANQGSEA. CDR3 in amino acids: CSVLDTEAFF. The CDR3 DNA sequence: TGCAGCGTCTTAGATACTGAAGCTTTCTTT.

This sequence joins TRBV7-8 and TRBJ1-5, with D uncertain. The CDR3 contains 16 residues. From germline, CDR1 is SGHVS and CDR2 FQNEAQ. V shed 1 base and J shed 0 bases, with 10 bases lying between them. The CDR3 region is CASSLVGQASNQPQHF. CDR3 bases: TGTGCCAGCAGCTTAGTCGGTCAGGCTAGCAATCAGCCCCAGCATTTT.

The rearrangement joins TRBV7-3 to TRBJ2-1, with TRBD2 matching 12 bases. V dropped 2 bases and J dropped 6; count of bases not matched to a gene: 5. The germline V gene has CDR1 SGHTA and CDR2 FQGTGA. This CDR3 contains 16 residues. The CDR3 protein is CASSLPLAGGPNEQFF. As DNA, the CDR3 is TGTGCCAGCAGCTTACCACTAGCGGGGGGCCCCAATGAGCAGTTCTTC.

Points on this clone: The sample has other DNA sequences that encode this CDR3 too. This chain links TRBV11-3 with TRBJ2-3; 8 nucleotides line up with TRBD2. The ends lost 1 base at V and 5 bases at J; junction bases unmatched: 5. CDR1 and CDR2 from the germline V gene are SGHNT and YENEEA. The CDR3 contains 15 residues. The CDR3 sequence: CASSLVGGAKDTQYF. The CDR3 DNA is TGTGCCAGCAGCTTAGTCGGGGGGGCCAAAGATACGCAGTATTTT.